The 11 T cell receptor beta chains listed next were all sequenced from one sample in a study of T-cell memory formation after mild COVID-19. Each CDR3 protein gets one entry after TCRdb re-called the 5' RACE reads with MiXCR. The sample lists about 270,000 distinct CDR3 sequences, roughly 15% occurring once. Sequencing input: PBMCs or a T cell subset sorted from them (not recorded which). The receptors were gathered from an adult woman who had mild COVID-19 (a few samples of this study predate the infection). Cell type and time point are not known.

This chain joins TRBV9 and TRBJ2-1; D ambiguous. Trimming removed 4 bases from V and 4 bases from J, with 15 bases in between. The CDR3 has 15 amino acids. Per the germline V gene, CDR1 is SGDLS and CDR2 is YYNGEE. CDR3 DNA: TGTGCCAGCAGCTTCCACTTGTCGGGTTACAATGAGCAGTTCTTC. Its translation is CASSFHLSGYNEQFF.

This chain uses TRBV9 with TRBJ1-4, with TRBD1 as a possible D gene (5 bases). Between the trimmed V and J ends, which lost 7 bases and 2 bases, there was a span of 15 bases. Per the germline V gene, CDR1 is SGDLS and CDR2 is YYNGEE. The CDR3 loop spans 15 amino acids. Here the CDR3 DNA reads TGTGCCAGCTGCTCGTCGGGGGGGACTAATGAAAAACTGTTTTTT. Its protein product is CASCSSGGTNEKLFF.

Only a few counts were recorded for this clonotype. The rearrangement joins TRBV18 to TRBJ1-6, with 7 nucleotides matching TRBD1. The CDR3 is 13 residues long. CDR1 and CDR2 from the germline V gene are KGHSH and LQKENI. The trim removed 3 bases at V and 11 bases at J, leaving 4 bases unmatched. The CDR3, as DNA: TGTGCCAGCTCACCTGACAGGGAGGCACCCCTCCACTTT. It specifies CASSPDREAPLHF.

This clonotype was detected a few times. The chain combines TRBV24-1 with TRBJ2-5; tentative D call: TRBD2 (6 bases). CDR1 and CDR2 from the germline V gene are KGHDR and SFDVKD. The ends were cut back, 5 bases at V and 1 base at J, with 13 bases in the middle. The CDR3 contains 15 residues. This CDR3 is CATSVRRGSQETQYF. The CDR3 DNA reads as TGTGCCACCAGTGTTCGGCGGGGAAGCCAAGAGACCCAGTACTTC.

This clonotype has a handful of counts. One end of the junction varies from germline; a read error may be responsible. The gene calls are TRBV3-1 and TRBJ2-3; D unresolved. CDR1 is LGHDT, CDR2 YNNKEL, per germline (reference sequence). The CDR3 runs to 14 residues. The CDR3 sequence: CASSLYGPTYTQYF. The CDR3 DNA reads TGTGCCAGCAGCCTTTACGGGCCCACATATACGCAGTATTTT.

This chain connects TRBV20-1 to TRBJ2-7, with D maybe TRBD2 (5 bases). In germline, CDR1 is DFQATT, CDR2 SNEGSKA (reference sequence). The V end lost 3 bases, the J end lost 3 bases, and 12 bases lay between the germline ends. CDR3 length equals 13 residues. The CDR3 DNA reads TGCAGTGCTAGGTTGTCAGGACTCTACGAGCAGTACTTC. Translating it yields CSARLSGLYEQYF.

This clonotype was counted between two and nine times. The CDR3 reads CASSFGAGRSNEQFF. The CDR3 DNA reads TGTGCCAGCAGTTTTGGGGCAGGGAGGAGCAATGAGCAGTTCTTC. V usage is TRBV12-3 or TRBV12-4 and J usage is TRBJ2-1; a weak D match, TRBD2 (6 bases). Trimming pared 3 bases from V and 6 bases from J, leaving 15 bases between. This CDR3 has 15 residues.

This clonotype was seen ten or more times. The chain links TRBV10-3 to TRBJ1-2; 8 nucleotides agree with TRBD1. The CDR3 has 14 residues. With V trimmed by 7 bases and J by 6 bases, 10 bases remained unmatched. CDR1 and CDR2 (germline): ENHRY, SYGVKD. The CDR3 reads CAIMPGGGVDGYTF. The CDR3, as DNA: TGTGCCATCATGCCAGGGGGCGGTGTCGATGGCTACACCTTC.

The chain links TRBV12-3 or TRBV12-4 to TRBJ1-6, with 8 bases lining up with TRBD1. Trimming cost V 5 bases and J 7 bases; bases outside gene matches: 4. The CDR3 is 14 residues long. The CDR3 loop reads CASSPDRENSPLHF. Here the CDR3 DNA reads TGTGCCAGCAGTCCGGACAGGGAGAATTCACCCCTCCACTTT.

This clonotype was detected a few times. The chain couples TRBV4-2 to TRBJ1-4, with D uncertain. CDR1 is LGHNA, CDR2 YNFKEQ, per germline. V was trimmed by 0 bases and J by 8 bases, leaving 7 bases between them. The CDR3 is 13 residues long. The chain's CDR3 is CASSQEETEKLFF. The CDR3 DNA reads TGTGCCAGCAGCCAAGAAGAGACGGAAAAACTGTTTTTT.

This clonotype was recorded a few times. This sequence joins TRBV7-6 and TRBJ2-7; D is ambiguous. The CDR3 spans 13 residues. Trimming shortened V by 2 bases and J by 4 bases, and 9 bases separated the two germline ends. Per the germline V gene, CDR1 is SGHVS and CDR2 is FNYEAQ. The CDR3 coding sequence is TGTGCCAGCAGCTTATCCCCCGAGTACGAGCAGTACTTC. Protein sequence: CASSLSPEYEQYF.